This record concerns one T cell receptor (beta chain) sequence. This clonotype appeared many times. There is no known antigen for this receptor. Per-base qualities were not stored, and no clone one base away is much larger. Reading the germline V gene (reference sequence) gives CDR1 DFQATT and CDR2 SNEGSKA. The CDR3 sequence holds 13 residues, the cysteine and phenylalanine included. The kept DNA is CDR3 alone, 39 bases in frame from the first base. V loses 0 bases of germline sequence and J loses 12 bases, and the interval between the two ends is 18 bases. The library was obtained by multiplex PCR. Sequencing instrument: Illumina HiSeq 4000. To build TCR beta libraries, CDR3 regions were amplified by Arm-PCR using iRepertoire HTBI primers. Before sequencing, the PCR products went through gel purification. Per the original workflow: Gene usage analysis of CDR3 amino acid clonotypes used the 62 TRBV and some 15 TRBJ segments found across samples. COPE and FqMerger were used to merge the filtered high-quality paired reads into contigs. BLAST was used to align contigs to IMGT TRBV, TRBD and TRBJ reference genes, with CDR3 defined following IMGT. Any clonotype with a frequency above 0.1% was classified as a highly expanded clone. Repertoire diversity was measured by Shannon entropy, and V-J evenness by the Gini coefficient. Clonotypes shared by more than one individual were considered public. TCRdb reprocessed the public reads (quality trimming at Q25 with fastp, clone calling with MiXCR) and kept in-frame beta chains. Rows with a matching CDR3 protein are joined into one entry that keeps the most common DNA and genes. The V and J calls and clone size are TCRdb's, not the authors'. Across this sample there are 350,000 to 500,000 distinct CDR3 sequences, with less than 15% seen only once. The ten most abundant clones make up under 20% of the sample.

The time point label on this specimen signifies: newly diagnosed GD, antithyroid drugs for less than 3 months. For both TCR sequencing and RNA sequencing, RNA was extracted from PBMCs in TRIzol. The diagnosis of Graves' disease was made according to American Thyroid Association guidelines. Patients for the study were recruited at an endocrinology department in Xi'an, China. Each patient gave approximately 10 milliliters of peripheral blood, collected in an EDTA anticoagulant tube. Ficoll Paque Plus density gradient separation was used to isolate PBMCs, and no further T cell sorting was done. An Agilent 2100 Bioanalyzer and agarose gel were used to assess RNA quality, and a NanoDrop 2000 was used to measure RNA concentration. This sample stems from a study of regulatory T cells in long-lasting Graves disease (dated by TCRdb to the early 2020s). Context from the whole study: Antithyroid drugs had been taken for less than 3 months by newly diagnosed Graves' disease patients. A total of about 35 samples underwent TCR sequencing, from roughly 13 patients with persistent Graves' disease and some 20 patients with newly diagnosed Graves' disease. This study used TCR sequencing and RNA sequencing of peripheral blood to compare persistent Graves' disease patients against newly diagnosed Graves' disease patients. The study was registered as a clinical trial and conducted in China. Findings and caveats that apply to the study as a whole: Preferential use of TRBV28, TRBJ1-2 and TRBJ2-5 was observed in persistent disease, whereas TRBV20-1 and TRBJ2-1 were favored in newly diagnosed disease. Sequencing and analysis were restricted to the TCR beta chain. Only peripheral blood was studied, because thyroid tissue, the primary lesion, was inaccessible. The small sample size was acknowledged by the authors as a limitation that may reduce accuracy. More public clonotypes were shared among persistent patients (roughly 3,000) than among newly diagnosed patients (approximately 1,000). Persistent Graves' disease patients showed lower TCR Shannon entropy and fewer highly expanded clones than newly diagnosed patients, suggesting clonal expansion.

This same sample was also part of a study on T cells in Graves' hyperthyroidism and ophthalmopathy. The second paper states: Graves' hyperthyroidism was defined as stable when no progression to ophthalmopathy occurred over 18 months of follow-up. Hyperthyroidism patients were newly diagnosed, with disease duration under 2 months, and aged 18 to 65 years. Patients with uncontrolled infections, other autoimmune diseases, pregnancy or lactation were excluded. Diagnoses relied on clinical symptoms, serum thyroxine and TRAb, thyroid ultrasound and orbital computed tomography. For the first round of RT-PCR on the TCR CDR3, the HTBI primer set was used together with the Qiagen OneStep RT-PCR kit. Blood samples also contained most of the expanded thyroid clonotypes (frequency above 0.001), which suggests that blood repertoires may reflect thyroid immune responses. Ophthalmopathy was separated from stable hyperthyroidism by a 13 V-J signature model, with approximately 86% sensitivity and roughly 81% specificity obtained in cross-validation and 80%/75% obtained in testing. In validation, the model predicted progression to ophthalmopathy a median of about 5.9 months before onset, with over 60% sensitivity and 72.22% specificity. To identify TCR V-J signatures that set the groups apart, the researchers used a discovery cohort of roughly 100 patients, made up of fewer than 50 with Graves' ophthalmopathy and 55 to 65 with stable Graves' hyperthyroidism. Whether ophthalmopathy could be predicted prospectively was tested in an independent validation cohort made up of some 20 hyperthyroidism patients plus 17 patients who later progressed to ophthalmopathy. The 95 to 100 discovery patients were randomly split 7:3 into training and test sets. Thyroid tissue and blood T-cell repertoires from several Graves' hyperthyroidism patients were also compared in the study. Once sampling was done, hyperthyroidism patients were given methimazole at a starting dose of 30 mg daily, whereas ophthalmopathy patients were given high-dose intravenous methylprednisolone. Libraries were constructed in a second round of multiplex PCR, after which size selection and purification were carried out. The libraries were sequenced on an Illumina HiSeq2000 using paired-end 100 bp reads. SOAPnuke was used to process the raw data, removing reads that contained adapters or uncalled bases, had a mean Phred below 15, or lacked an exact match to the constant primer or identifier. COPE v1.2.5 was used to merge the high-quality paired reads, and each unique nucleotide sequence was defined as a clonotype. Clonotypes were aligned to IMGT TRBV, TRBD and TRBJ reference segments using MiTCR v1.1. The analysis included only V-J combinations with a frequency above 0.0001, which together covered around 99% of the repertoires. The TCS score was defined as F50 (clonal expansion) divided by E x V (chaos), with BLOSUM62-based TCRdist calculated between CDR3 peptides within each V-J. Welch's t-statistics and random forest reduced just over 500 V-J features to about 12, which were used in a naive Bayes classifier (R e1071). No statistical method was used to set the sample size in advance, and investigators knew the group allocation. TCR Vbeta CDR3 sequencing of roughly 140 peripheral blood samples (fewer than 45 ophthalmopathy, under 80 hyperthyroidism and some 17 progressor patients) is reported in the paper.

The sequences come from peripheral blood mononuclear cells (PBMCs), collected at new diagnosis, from a patient treated with antithyroid drugs. Rearrangement joined TRBV20-1 to TRBJ2-7, and possibly TRBD1, on 6 matching bases. The source is a woman aged 50 to 60 with Graves disease. Donor details come from another sample of the same person, matched by shared clones. The DNA sequence is TGCAGTGCTAGAGATCGAGGACAGACAGTTCGGTACTTC. The encoded protein is CSARDRGQTVRYF.